This passage covers 27 T cell receptor beta chains from one sample sequenced in a study of blood T cell repertoires in COVID-19. Assay used: immunoSEQ multiplex PCR; TCRdb lists only in-frame clones, some missing. This table holds 200,000 to 250,000 clones, 84% found once. Source material: PBMCs or T cells enriched from blood (not recorded which). The source of these receptors is a middle-aged woman who had recovered from COVID-19.

The rearrangement joins TRBV27 to TRBJ2-6; a possible D gene is TRBD1 (6 bases). The CDR3 contains 15 residues. V was trimmed by 6 bases and J by 4 bases, leaving 13 bases between them. Germline V gene lookup returns CDR1 MNHEY and CDR2 SMNVEV (reference sequence). For the CDR3, the DNA is TGTGCCAGCAGATACCGGGACACGGGGGCCAACGTCCTGACTTTC. The encoded protein is CASRYRDTGANVLTF.

V is TRBV7-2 and J is TRBJ2-2, with 9 bases that match TRBD1. V lost 3 bases to trimming and J lost 1 base; unmatched junction nucleotides: 3. CDR1 SGHTA and CDR2 FQGNSA come from the germline V gene. The CDR3 totals 16 residues. The CDR3 region has the DNA TGTGCCAGCAGCTTGGGACAGGGTTGGAACACCGGGGAGCTGTTTTTT. As protein: CASSLGQGWNTGELFF.

V is TRBV4-1 and J is TRBJ1-5, with unresolved D. CDR1 MGHRA and CDR2 YSYEKL come from the germline V gene. Trimming shortened V by 4 bases and J by 5 bases, and 15 bases separated the two germline ends. This CDR3 has 15 amino acids. The CDR3 DNA reads TGCGCCAGCAGCCCGACTCCAACGGGAGATCAGCCCCAGCATTTT. Encoded protein: CASSPTPTGDQPQHF.

A note on this clone: Other nucleotide sequences from this sample produce the same CDR3. The V and J genes are TRBV28 and TRBJ1-1, with 8 nucleotides matching TRBD1. The J segment lost 3 bases and the V segment lost 5 bases, leaving 8 bases of the junction unmatched. The CDR3 totals 15 residues. Germline V gives CDR1 MDHEN, CDR2 SYDVKM. CDR3 sequence (DNA): TGTGCCAGCAGTCCCTTGACAGGGGTTGACACTGAAGCTTTCTTT. This sequence encodes CASSPLTGVDTEAFF.

The V call is TRBV9, the J call TRBJ2-1; 12 bases match TRBD2. V gave up 3 bases and J gave up 2 bases; unmatched junction bases: 0. Germline lookup yields CDR1 SGDLS and CDR2 YYNGEE. The CDR3 length is 15 residues. The CDR3 protein is CASSGTSGTYNEQFF. The CDR3 DNA sequence: TGTGCCAGCAGCGGGACTAGCGGGACCTACAATGAGCAGTTCTTC.

This clone has more than one count but fewer than ten. The V call is TRBV7-2, the J call TRBJ2-2; TRBD1 agrees at 9 bases. The CDR3 spans 14 residues. Trimming cost V 6 bases and J 7 bases; bases outside gene matches: 6. The V gene's germline CDR1 is SGHTA and CDR2 FQGNSA. The CDR3: CASSSQGADGELFF. The CDR3 nucleotides read TGTGCCAGCAGTTCACAGGGGGCCGACGGGGAGCTGTTTTTT.

The V gene is TRBV7-2, the J gene TRBJ2-3; 9 bases match TRBD2. Germline V gene lookup returns CDR1 SGHTA and CDR2 FQGNSA. V lost 3 bases, J lost 6 bases, and 10 bases stayed unmatched. This CDR3 has 16 amino acids. In nucleotides, the CDR3 is TGTGCCAGCAGCTTCGCCCCACTAGCGGGTCGGGATACGCAGTATTTT. This sequence encodes CASSFAPLAGRDTQYF.

The J gene is TRBJ2-5, the V gene TRBV5-1, with D uncertain. Germline values: CDR1 SGHRS, CDR2 YFSETQ. This CDR3 contains 14 residues. The V gene lost 0 bases and the J gene lost 2 bases, with 8 bases spanning the gap. CDR3 in DNA: TGCGCCAGCAGCTTGGGCGGCCCTCAAGAGACCCAGTACTTC. This encodes CASSLGGPQETQYF.

The chain joins TRBV5-1 to TRBJ1-2; TRBD1 agrees at 7 bases. In germline, CDR1 is SGHRS, CDR2 YFSETQ. The CDR3 runs to 13 residues. V lost 1 base to trimming and J lost 7 bases; unmatched junction nucleotides: 4. CDR3 amino acids: CASSLWQGVGYTF. CDR3 bases: TGCGCCAGCAGCTTGTGGCAGGGGGTTGGCTACACCTTC.

The rearrangement links TRBV28 to TRBJ1-2; no firm D call. From germline, CDR1 is MDHEN and CDR2 SYDVKM. CDR3 length equals 11 residues. With 6 bases removed from V and 3 bases from J, the gap between germline ends came to 5 bases. The CDR3 DNA sequence: TGTGCCAGCAGCCGGGACTATGGCTACACCTTC. Its protein is CASSRDYGYTF.

This chain connects TRBV5-1 to TRBJ2-3; D perhaps matches TRBD2 (6 bases). From germline, CDR1 is SGHRS and CDR2 YFSETQ. The CDR3 length is 16 residues. V lost 0 bases, J lost 4 bases, and 15 bases lay in between. This CDR3 reads CASSLGGAGLPDTQYF. The CDR3 DNA sequence: TGCGCCAGCAGCTTGGGGGGAGCGGGCCTCCCAGATACGCAGTATTTT.

The rearrangement links TRBV28 to TRBJ1-5; D ambiguous. The CDR3 is made up of 17 amino acids. CDR1 is MDHEN, CDR2 SYDVKM, per germline. Trimming took off 4 bases at V and 3 bases at J, with 19 bases between the two ends. CDR3 sequence (DNA): TGTGCCAGCAGTTCCCCGGCCCTAGACGCCATCAATCAGCCCCAGCATTTT. As protein: CASSSPALDAINQPQHF.

This rearrangement joins TRBV9 to TRBJ2-3; tentatively, D is TRBD1 (6 bases). V lost 7 bases and J 2 bases, leaving 14 bases between the germline ends. This CDR3 is 14 amino acids long. The germline CDR1 and CDR2 sequences are SGDLS and YYNGEE. This chain's CDR3 is CASGGTGTTDTQYF. The CDR3, as DNA: TGTGCCAGCGGGGGAACAGGGACCACAGATACGCAGTATTTT. Looking up the rest from reference TRBV9 and TRBJ2-3 gives the full variable domain: DSGVTQTPKHLITATGQRVTLRCSPRSGDLSVYWYQQSLDQGLQFLIQYYNGEERAKGNILERFSAQQFPDLHSELNLSSLELGDSALYFCASGGTGTTDTQYFGPGTRLTVL.

As for this clone: Germline is not matched at one junction end, which may reflect a read error. The chain is built from TRBV30 and TRBJ2-7; D is uncertain. From germline, CDR1 is GTSNPN and CDR2 SVGIG (reference sequence). The CDR3 loop spans 13 amino acids. This CDR3 reads CAWSPQRASEPYF. CDR3 DNA: TGTGCCTGGAGTCCACAGAGAGCCTCCGAGCCGTACTTC.

The chain couples TRBV4-1 to TRBJ1-4, with 7 bases fitting TRBD1. Unmatched junction bases numbered 9, after V lost 1 base and J lost 10 bases. Germline CDR1 is MGHRA and CDR2 is YSYEKL. This CDR3 is 15 amino acids long. The CDR3 sequence is CASSQAGRGERKLFF. Written as DNA, the CDR3 is TGCGCCAGCAGCCAAGCGGGCAGGGGGGAGCGAAAACTGTTTTTT.

The genes are TRBV27 and TRBJ2-3, with 11 bases identical to TRBD2. Germline V gene lookup returns CDR1 MNHEY and CDR2 SMNVEV (reference sequence). Trimming cost V 3 bases and J 4 bases; bases outside gene matches: 15. The CDR3 has 19 residues. The CDR3: CASSFYRTKTSGSADTQYF. The CDR3 DNA reads as TGTGCCAGCAGTTTCTATCGAACTAAAACTAGCGGGAGTGCAGATACGCAGTATTTT.

This clone has a handful of counts. The chain employs TRBV19 and TRBJ1-4; D possibly corresponds to TRBD1 (6 bases). CDR1 and CDR2 (germline): LNHDA, SQIVND (reference sequence). The CDR3 loop spans 15 amino acids. Trimming left V 7 bases short and J 4 bases short, with 16 bases between. CDR3 nucleotides: TGTGCCAGTATATCCCATGACAGGCGTAATGAAAAACTGTTTTTT. Translated: CASISHDRRNEKLFF.

This chain uses TRBV11-3 with TRBJ2-7, with a tentative D call TRBD1 (6 bases). The CDR3 consists of 14 residues. Germline loops: CDR1 SGHNT, CDR2 YENEEA. V was trimmed by 3 bases and J by 2 bases, leaving 11 bases between them. The CDR3 is CASSLQGWAYEQYV. CDR3 nucleotides: TGTGCCAGCAGCTTGCAGGGGTGGGCCTACGAGCAGTACGTC.

The chain employs TRBV5-4 and TRBJ2-7, with 11 bases lining up with TRBD2. This CDR3 is 16 amino acids long. From germline, CDR1 is SGHNT and CDR2 YYREEE (reference sequence). J gave up 2 bases and V 0 bases, and 4 bases lay outside the gene matches. The CDR3 region has the DNA TGTGCCAGCAGCTTGGGGGCTAGCGGGGGGACCTACGAGCAGTACTTC. It translates to CASSLGASGGTYEQYF.

The J gene is TRBJ2-3, the V gene TRBV23-1; 10 bases line up with TRBD1. TRBV23-1 counts as an open reading frame of uncertain function. The CDR3 is 15 amino acids. V lost 4 bases and J lost 5; bases outside the gene matches: 6. The CDR3 coding sequence is TGCGCCAGCAGTCGCCCGGGACAGGGGTTAGATACGCAGTATTTT. Residues: CASSRPGQGLDTQYF.

V is TRBV28 and J is TRBJ1-4; D perhaps matches TRBD1 (6 bases). CDR1 is MDHEN and CDR2 is SYDVKM in the germline V gene. The CDR3 spans 13 residues. The germline V and J ends were trimmed by 6 bases and 8 bases, with 13 bases remaining between them. CDR3 residues: CASRSGTPEKLFF. The CDR3 DNA reads TGTGCCAGCAGGTCCGGGACACCCGAAAAACTGTTTTTT.

The V gene is TRBV29-1, the J gene TRBJ1-1; D perhaps matches TRBD1 (6 bases). This CDR3 contains 14 residues. The V end was cut by 4 bases, the J end by 5 bases, with 17 bases between. The germline CDR1 and CDR2 sequences are SQVTM and ANQGSEA. This chain's CDR3 is CSVGSRGARTEAFF. The DNA of the CDR3 is TGCAGCGTTGGAAGCAGGGGAGCGAGAACTGAAGCTTTCTTT.

This chain uses TRBV6-2 or TRBV6-3 with TRBJ2-1; D perhaps matches TRBD2 (6 bases). The CDR3 is 15 residues long. Germline CDR1 reads MNHEY; CDR2 reads SVGEGT. Trimming removed 0 bases at V and 7 bases at J, with 13 bases between. The CDR3 sequence: CASSYSNSRGNEQFF. The CDR3 bases are TGTGCCAGCAGTTACTCAAACAGCCGGGGGAATGAGCAGTTCTTC.

The chain links TRBV11-2 to TRBJ2-2; TRBD2 matches at 10 bases. The CDR3 totals 16 residues. J gave up 2 bases and V 5 bases, and 5 bases lay outside the gene matches. From germline, CDR1 is SGHAT and CDR2 FQNNGV. CDR3 in amino acids: CASSPVAGGNTGELFF. CDR3 in DNA: TGTGCCAGCAGCCCCGTAGCGGGAGGAAACACCGGGGAGCTGTTTTTT.

CDR3 nucleotides: TGTGCCAGCAGGCATGAGAGAGGTAGCACAGATACGCAGTATTTT. Translating gives CASRHERGSTDTQYF. V gene TRBV28 combines with J gene TRBJ2-3; D uncertain. V was trimmed by 6 bases and J by 0 bases, leaving 13 bases between them. The CDR3 is 15 amino acids. CDR1 is MDHEN and CDR2 is SYDVKM in the germline V gene.

V usage is TRBV21-1 and J usage is TRBJ2-2; TRBD1 was called by the table and not checked on the DNA. TRBV21-1 represents a pseudogene. This CDR3 is built from 13 residues. The CDR3 nucleotides are TGTGCCGGGGGAACAGGGCGAACCGGGGAGCTGTTTTTT. This encodes CAGGTGRTGELFF.

This rearrangement joins TRBV5-4 to TRBJ2-2; D gene uncertain. Germline-derived CDR1 and CDR2 are SGHNT and YYREEE (reference sequence). The V end was cut by 5 bases, the J end by 3 bases, with 14 bases between. The CDR3 extends over 15 amino acids. In nucleotides, the CDR3 is TGTGCCAGCAGTCTCGCCGGTATGGACACCGGGGAGCTGTTTTTT. It encodes CASSLAGMDTGELFF.